What follows describes a single T cell receptor beta chain. Its specificity is unknown. 13 Jbeta primers and 60 Vbeta primers were used for the PCR. Clones were read by immunoSEQ multiplex PCR, and TCRdb kept only the in-frame ones, dropping some. The sample records 90,000 to 120,000 clones, over 75% being singletons. The record originates from a study of cytomegalovirus exposure and HLA in healthy donors. Each of the donors was a healthy bone marrow donor. Whole-study results and caveats: The classifier, whose performance was assessed in both the original and validation cohorts, reportedly diagnosed cytomegalovirus status with high specificity and sensitivity. Later analysis placed DRB1 highest and HLA-C lowest in TCR association rates, which differed by HLA locus.

The V segment lost 3 bases and the J segment 2 bases; nucleotides outside the gene matches: 4. The CDR3 consists of 14 residues. Looked up from germline, CDR1 is SNHLY and CDR2 is FYNNEI. The chain joins TRBV2 to TRBJ2-7; 7 nucleotides agree with TRBD1. The specimen was PBMCs. This TCR derives from a man aged 25-45 years in good health and CMV-seronegative. The DNA for the CDR3 is TGTGCCAGCAGTGAGAGGCAGGGGGCCTACGAGCAGTACTTC. Protein product: CASSERQGAYEQYF.